This T cell receptor beta chain was observed in a study of cytomegalovirus exposure and HLA in healthy donors. Study results and limitations: Reported findings show TCR beta sequences accurately forecast HLA-A and HLA-B alleles in most subjects. There were several of the most significant clusters that appeared linked to common viral pathogens in a later analysis. Presence/absence analyses treated sequencing depth as roughly uniform across donors.

As regards this clone: Its antigen remains unknown.

A multiplex PCR was run with 60 Vbeta primers and 13 Jbeta primers. The table came from immunoSEQ multiplex PCR; TCRdb's copy has only in-frame clones and leaves some out. Of approximately 200,000 clones in the sample, 79% were seen once. Trimming stripped 1 base from V and 1 base from J, with 8 bases between. The germline gives CDR1 SGHRS, CDR2 YFSETQ. The length of the CDR3 is 14 residues. The sequencing input was PBMCs. V gene TRBV5-1 combines with J gene TRBJ1-1; D is possibly TRBD1 (6 bases). The clonotype originates from a girl under 18 in good health and CMV-seropositive. CDR3 residues: CASSLRGQNTEAFF. For the CDR3, the DNA is TGCGCCAGCAGCTTGCGGGGACAGAACACTGAAGCTTTCTTT.